This TCR beta chain was observed in a study of tumor-infiltrating lymphocytes in primary liver carcinoma. They got blood RNA out of unsorted whole blood and also pulled out germline DNA. TCR beta cDNA was reverse-transcribed from about 500 ng of total RNA. The reaction used a constant-region primer and ProtoScript II reverse transcriptase. Nested multiplex PCR, run for three rounds with slightly modified ARM-PCR, yielded TCR beta libraries. TRBV1-TRBV30 forward primers paired with a C-beta reverse primer were used in the first two PCR rounds, which ran about 11 cycles each. TCRdb itself ran the multiplex PCR reads through MiXCR, one entry per CDR3 protein. The data contain 150,000 to 200,000 distinct CDR3 sequences, about 65% of them singletons. About this clonotype: The CDR3 ends on some other residue instead of the conserved phenylalanine or tryptophan, so this is likely a read error.

V was cut by 6 bases and J by 1 base, with 9 bases left in between. CDR3 length: 13 residues. Looked up from germline, CDR1 is WSHSY and CDR2 is SAAADI. This clonotype was obtained from a woman in her sixties with primary liver carcinoma and hepatitis B virus infection. The gene calls are TRBV10-2 and TRBJ1-1, with D tentatively TRBD1 (6 bases). Material for sequencing was peripheral blood. The CDR3 protein is CASRPQGNTEAFS. Written as DNA, the CDR3 is TGCGCCAGCAGACCACAGGGGAACACTGAAGCTTTCTCT.